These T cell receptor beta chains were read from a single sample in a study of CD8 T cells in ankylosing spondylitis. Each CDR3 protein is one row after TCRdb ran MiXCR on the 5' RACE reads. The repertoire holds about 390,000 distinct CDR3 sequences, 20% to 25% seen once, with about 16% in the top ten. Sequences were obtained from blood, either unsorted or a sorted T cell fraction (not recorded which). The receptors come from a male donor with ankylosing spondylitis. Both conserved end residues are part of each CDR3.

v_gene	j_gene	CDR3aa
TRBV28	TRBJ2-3	CASSPQGDTQYF
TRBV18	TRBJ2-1	CASSWGLAGGQGANEQFF
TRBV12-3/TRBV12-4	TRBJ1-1	CASSLVEGAFAEAFF
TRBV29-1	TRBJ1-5	CSVSGGGNQPQHF
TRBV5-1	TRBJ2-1	CASSLARAVEQFF
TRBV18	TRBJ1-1	CASSPRMNTEAFF
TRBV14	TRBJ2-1	CASSQLAGLYNEQFF
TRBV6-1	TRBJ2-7	CASSGLGVGEQYF
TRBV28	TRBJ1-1	CASRPTFNTEAFF
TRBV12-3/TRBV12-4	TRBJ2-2	CASSLRETGELFF
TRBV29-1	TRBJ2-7	CSVEVAYEQYF
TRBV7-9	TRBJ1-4	CASSLRQSGEKLFF
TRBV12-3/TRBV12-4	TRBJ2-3	CASSLAHPSTDTQYF
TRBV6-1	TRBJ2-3	CASSSPPGYTQYF
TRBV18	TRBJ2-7	CASSPDRGSVEQYF